This TCR beta chain derives from a study of CD8+CD57+ T cells in acquired aplastic anemia. On the study more broadly: CD4+ and CD8+ cells, once sorted, gave DNA averaging around 3.4 ug. Average CD4+ read depth in healthy donors was around 9.9 million reads.

Profiling of TCR beta VDJ combinations and CDR3 sequences used genomic DNA as template. A single record per CDR3 protein comes from TCRdb applying MiXCR to the reads. The table lists about 180,000 distinct CDR3 sequences, 45% to 50% of them singletons. This CDR3 is built from 16 residues. Per the germline V gene, CDR1 is SGDLS and CDR2 is YYNGEE. The V gene lost 2 bases and the J gene lost 1 base, with 14 bases spanning the gap. Study results and limitations: Around 29 shared CD8+ CDR3s appeared highly expressed within patients' immunodominant clones. Patients did not significantly differ from controls in CD8+ Simpson's diversity.

This clonotype was seen at least ten times. As yet, its antigen is unknown. V and J are TRBV9 and TRBJ2-3; D could derive from TRBD1 or TRBD2 (6 bases each). Sequenced material: sorted CD4+, CD8+, or CD8+CD57+ T cells (not recorded which) from PBMCs. This clonotype was sampled from a human donor in good health. The CDR3 sequence: CASSVRQEGGTDTQYF. CDR3 nucleotide sequence: TGTGCCAGCAGCGTTCGACAGGAGGGCGGCACAGATACGCAGTATTTT. The variable domain in full, completed from reference TRBV9 and TRBJ2-3, reads DSGVTQTPKHLITATGQRVTLRCSPRSGDLSVYWYQQSLDQGLQFLIQYYNGEERAKGNILERFSAQQFPDLHSELNLSSLELGDSALYFCASSVRQEGGTDTQYFGPGTRLTVL.